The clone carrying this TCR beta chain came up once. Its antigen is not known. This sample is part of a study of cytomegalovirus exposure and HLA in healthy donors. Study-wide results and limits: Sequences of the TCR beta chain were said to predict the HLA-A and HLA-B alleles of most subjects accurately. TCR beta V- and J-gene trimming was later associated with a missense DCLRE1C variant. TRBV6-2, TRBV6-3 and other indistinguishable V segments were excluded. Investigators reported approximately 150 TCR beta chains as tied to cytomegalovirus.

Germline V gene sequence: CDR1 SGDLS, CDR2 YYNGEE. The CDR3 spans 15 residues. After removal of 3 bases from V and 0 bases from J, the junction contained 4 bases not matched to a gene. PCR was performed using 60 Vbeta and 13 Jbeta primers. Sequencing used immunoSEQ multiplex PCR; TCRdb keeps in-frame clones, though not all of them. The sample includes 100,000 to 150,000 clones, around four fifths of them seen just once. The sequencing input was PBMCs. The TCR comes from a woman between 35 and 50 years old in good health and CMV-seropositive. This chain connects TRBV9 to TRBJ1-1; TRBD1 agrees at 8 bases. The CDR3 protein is CASSARQGMNTEAFF. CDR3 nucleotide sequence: TGTGCCAGCAGCGCCCGACAGGGGATGAACACTGAAGCTTTCTTT.